This T cell receptor beta chain was found in a study of cytomegalovirus exposure and HLA in healthy donors. Regarding the study as a whole: Most subjects' HLA-A and HLA-B alleles were reportedly predicted from TCR beta sequences. A prior analysis recorded that most TCR beta V segments were productive about 87% or about 30% of the time. Later, TCR association rates were found to vary by HLA locus, highest for DRB1 and lowest for HLA-C.

Amplification used 60 Vbeta primers and 13 Jbeta primers. TCRdb keeps only in-frame clones here, not all; method: immunoSEQ multiplex PCR. This sample has approximately 170,000 clones, with roughly 80% found just once. This clone occurred once. Antigen unknown. Sequenced sample: PBMCs. The sequence was collected from a human donor in good health.

This CDR3 is CASSILTGTGESYEQYF. The CDR3 nucleotides are TGTGCCAGTAGTATCCTCACCGGGACAGGGGAGTCCTACGAGCAGTACTTC. The rearrangement uses TRBV19 and TRBJ2-7, with 10 bases aligning to TRBD1. Germline trimming cut 3 bases from V and 1 base from J; bases unmatched to any gene: 9. CDR3 length: 17 residues. The V gene's germline CDR1 is LNHDA and CDR2 SQIVND (reference sequence).